Following are 26 T cell receptor beta chains from one sample sequenced in a study of long-term antiretroviral therapy in people with HIV. Version v3.0 of the immunoSEQ assay was performed at survey level. Data came from immunoSEQ multiplex PCR; TCRdb stores just in-frame clones and leaves some out. The sample carries approximately 21,000 clones, just over 90% recorded once. Source: unsorted PBMCs, taken 4.4 years before starting antiretroviral therapy. These receptor sequences come from a woman in her twenties or thirties with HIV.

The CDR3 sequence is CASSSEGLEGNYGYTF. The CDR3 nucleotides read TGTGCCAGCAGCTCGGAGGGCCTAGAAGGGAACTATGGCTACACCTTC. The V call is TRBV5-6, the J call TRBJ1-2, with no clear D. The germline V and J ends were trimmed by 3 bases and 2 bases, with 17 bases remaining between them. The CDR3 totals 16 residues. Germline CDR1 and CDR2: SGHDT and YYEEEE. Complete variable domain (other parts from reference TRBV5-6 and TRBJ1-2): DAGVTQSPTHLIKTRGQQVTLRCSPKSGHDTVSWYQQALGQGPQFIFQYYEEEERQRGNFPDRFSGHQFPNYSSELNVNALLLGDSALYLCASSSEGLEGNYGYTFGSGTRLTVV.

The J gene is TRBJ1-5, the V gene TRBV4-2, with 8 nucleotides matching TRBD1. V shed 4 bases, J shed 0 bases, and the junction held 8 bases outside the gene matches. CDR3 length: 17 residues. Germline loops: CDR1 LGHNA, CDR2 YNFKEQ. The chain's CDR3 is CASSRTGGTYSNQPQHF. CDR3 coding DNA: TGTGCCAGCAGCCGCACAGGGGGAACATATAGCAATCAGCCCCAGCATTTT.

V is TRBV4-2 and J is TRBJ2-1; 12 positions match TRBD2. The CDR3 totals 18 residues. The J segment lost 4 bases and the V segment lost 1 base, leaving 8 bases of the junction unmatched. The germline V gene encodes CDR1 LGHNA and CDR2 YNFKEQ. The CDR3 DNA sequence: TGTGCCAGCAGCCAAGGGCCTAGCGGGGGGGCCGGATACAATGAGCAGTTCTTC. This translates into CASSQGPSGGAGYNEQFF.

The V gene is TRBV11-3, the J gene TRBJ2-2, with D perhaps TRBD2 (5 bases). Germline V gives CDR1 SGHNT, CDR2 YENEEA. V dropped 5 bases and J dropped 6 bases, with 13 bases sitting between them. The CDR3 extends over 14 amino acids. The CDR3 loop is CASSVYGLAGELFF. The CDR3 DNA reads TGTGCCAGCAGCGTGTATGGACTTGCCGGGGAGCTGTTTTTT.

This clone was recorded once. The V and J genes are TRBV27 and TRBJ1-1; D is perhaps TRBD1 (6 bases). Trimming took off 6 bases at V and 0 bases at J, with 11 bases between the two ends. Germline values: CDR1 MNHEY, CDR2 SMNVEV (reference sequence). CDR3 size: 14 residues. The CDR3: CASRVTGVNTEAFF. CDR3 coding DNA: TGTGCCAGCAGGGTGACAGGCGTGAACACTGAAGCTTTCTTT.

This clone occurred once. V is TRBV30 and J is TRBJ1-2, with D possibly being TRBD1 (5 bases). CDR3 length: 14 residues. CDR1 GTSNPN and CDR2 SVGIG come from the germline V gene (reference sequence). The ends were cut back, 1 base at V and 1 base at J, with 10 bases in the middle. The CDR3 coding sequence is TGTGCCTGGAGTGCATCTGGGGGTAACTATGGCTACACCTTC. The encoded protein is CAWSASGGNYGYTF. Together with reference TRBV30 and TRBJ1-2, the CDR3 gives the full variable domain: SQTIHQWPATLVQPVGSPLSLECTVEGTSNPNLYWYRQAAGRGLQLLFYSVGIGQISSEVPQNLSASRPQDRQFILSSKKLLLSDSGFYLCAWSASGGNYGYTFGSGTRLTVV.

The CDR3 region has the DNA TGCGCCAGCAGCCTCCGGGCGGGGATAAATCAAGGCAATGAGCAGTTCTTC. Its protein is CASSLRAGINQGNEQFF. V gene TRBV5-1 combines with J gene TRBJ2-1; the D gene is possibly TRBD2 (6 bases). Trimming left V 4 bases short and J 6 bases short, with 23 bases between. This CDR3 is built from 17 residues. Looked up from germline, CDR1 is SGHRS and CDR2 is YFSETQ.

The J gene is TRBJ2-6, the V gene TRBV5-1; 11 bases are shared with TRBD1. The CDR3 loop spans 18 amino acids. After removal of 0 bases from V and 0 bases from J, the junction contained 2 bases not matched to a gene. Germline V gene sequence: CDR1 SGHRS, CDR2 YFSETQ. This CDR3 is CASSLDGTGGSGANVLTF. The CDR3 DNA is TGCGCCAGCAGCTTGGACGGGACAGGGGGCTCTGGGGCCAACGTCCTGACTTTC.

The J gene is TRBJ2-5, the V gene TRBV4-3; 12 positions agree with TRBD2. The V segment lost 3 bases and the J segment 5 bases; nucleotides outside the gene matches: 7. In germline, CDR1 is LGHNA, CDR2 YSLEER. The CDR3 is 16 amino acids. CDR3 residues: CASSHTTSGGRETQYF. CDR3 nucleotides: TGCGCCAGCAGCCATACGACTAGCGGGGGAAGGGAGACCCAGTACTTC.

The V call is TRBV29-1, the J call TRBJ1-2, with TRBD1 matching over 12 bases. The junction had 7 bases not matched to a gene; V was cut back by 3 bases and J by 8 bases. In germline, CDR1 is SQVTM, CDR2 ANQGSEA. This CDR3 spans 14 amino acids. CDR3 sequence reads: CSVEGQGAAGGYTF. The CDR3 DNA reads as TGCAGCGTTGAGGGACAGGGGGCCGCTGGGGGCTACACCTTC.

J is TRBJ2-7 and V is TRBV7-9; D might be TRBD1 or TRBD2, each matching 5 bases. The length of the CDR3 is 13 residues. V dropped 1 base and J dropped 3 bases, with 7 bases sitting between them. Germline CDR1 reads SEHNR; CDR2 reads FQNEAQ (reference sequence). The CDR3 loop is CASSLGGIYEQYF. CDR3 DNA: TGTGCCAGCAGCTTAGGGGGGATCTACGAGCAGTACTTC. Drawing the rest from reference TRBV7-9 and TRBJ2-7, the complete variable domain is DTGVSQNPRHKITKRGQNVTFRCDPISEHNRLYWYRQTLGQGPEFLTYFQNEAQLEKSRLLSDRFSAERPKGSFSTLEIQRTEQGDSAMYLCASSLGGIYEQYFGPGTRLTVT.

The CDR3 coding sequence is TGTGCCAGCAGCTTCTCTATGGAGCAGTTCTTC. This encodes CASSFSMEQFF. The chain recombines TRBV5-4 with TRBJ2-1; D unclear. Trimming stripped 2 bases from V and 10 bases from J, with 7 bases between. This CDR3 contains 11 residues. Germline CDR1 SGHNT, CDR2 YYREEE (reference sequence).

This sequence joins TRBV7-9 and TRBJ2-2; TRBD1 aligns across 7 bases. V was pared by 5 bases and J by 4 bases, with 4 bases of the junction left unmatched. The CDR3 length is 14 residues. Germline V gene lookup returns CDR1 SEHNR and CDR2 FQNEAQ (reference sequence). The CDR3 region has the DNA TGTGCCAGCAGCCCCTGGACAGGCACCGGGGAGCTGTTTTTT. The encoded protein is CASSPWTGTGELFF.

The rearrangement uses TRBV19 and TRBJ1-1; tentative D call: TRBD1 (6 bases). Trimming removed 7 bases from V and 2 bases from J, with 17 bases in between. Germline-derived CDR1 and CDR2 are LNHDA and SQIVND (reference sequence). CDR3 length equals 15 residues. The CDR3 DNA sequence: TGTGCCAGTACTGGACGAGGGGACACTAACACTGAAGCTTTCTTT. It specifies CASTGRGDTNTEAFF.

This chain uses TRBV7-9 with TRBJ1-6, with TRBD1 matching over 9 bases. The junction had 7 bases not matched to a gene; V was cut back by 4 bases and J by 6 bases. The CDR3 spans 16 residues. The germline V gene has CDR1 SEHNR and CDR2 FQNEAQ (reference sequence). CDR3 sequence (DNA): TGTGCCAGCAGCTCAACCGGGACAGGGTTTAATTCACCCCTCCACTTT. Its translation: CASSSTGTGFNSPLHF. Using reference TRBV7-9 and TRBJ1-6 for the parts outside the CDR3, the full variable domain is DTGVSQNPRHKITKRGQNVTFRCDPISEHNRLYWYRQTLGQGPEFLTYFQNEAQLEKSRLLSDRFSAERPKGSFSTLEIQRTEQGDSAMYLCASSSTGTGFNSPLHFGNGTRLTVT.

The rearrangement uses TRBV4-3 and TRBJ1-5; TRBD1 aligns across 8 bases. J gave up 7 bases and V 5 bases, and 7 bases lay outside the gene matches. Germline V gene lookup returns CDR1 LGHNA and CDR2 YSLEER. This CDR3 is built from 14 residues. The DNA for the CDR3 is TGCGCCAGCAGCAAGGACAGGGCGGGGCAGCCCCAGCATTTT. The encoded protein is CASSKDRAGQPQHF.

This rearrangement joins TRBV14 to TRBJ1-2, with TRBD1 matching over 7 bases. CDR1 is SGHDN and CDR2 is FVKESK in the germline V gene. The CDR3 loop spans 13 amino acids. Losses at the gene ends were 4 bases for V and 7 bases for J; bases not matched to a gene: 6. In DNA, the CDR3 is TGTGCCAGCAGCCCGAATACAGGGGTTGGCTACACCTTC. This encodes CASSPNTGVGYTF. The variable domain in full, completed from reference TRBV14 and TRBJ1-2, reads EAGVTQFPSHSVIEKGQTVTLRCDPISGHDNLYWYRRVMGKEIKFLLHFVKESKQDESGMPNNRFLAERTGGTYSTLKVQPAELEDSGVYFCASSPNTGVGYTFGSGTRLTVV.

The chain links TRBV4-1 to TRBJ2-7; 10 bases align to TRBD1. There are 17 residues in the CDR3. In germline, CDR1 is MGHRA, CDR2 YSYEKL. The V and J ends lost 5 bases and 1 base, in that order; junction bases with no gene match: 11. CDR3 sequence (DNA): TGCGCCAGCAGCAAGACAGGGGGCGTTTCCGCATCCTACGAGCAGTACTTC. This encodes CASSKTGGVSASYEQYF.

This clone is a singleton in its sample. This chain links TRBV2 with TRBJ2-3; 10 nucleotides align to TRBD2. Per germline, CDR1 SNHLY and CDR2 FYNNEI. This CDR3 is 15 amino acids long. V lost 4 bases and J lost 5; bases outside the gene matches: 6. DNA of the CDR3: TGTGCCAGCAGTGGAGGTCTAGCGGGGGAAGATACGCAGTATTTT. It yields the protein CASSGGLAGEDTQYF.

The rearrangement links TRBV4-3 to TRBJ1-2; D gene uncertain. The V end was cut by 0 bases, the J end by 4 bases, with 12 bases between. Germline V gene lookup returns CDR1 LGHNA and CDR2 YSLEER. This CDR3 has 15 amino acids. CDR3 DNA sequence: TGCGCCAGCAGCCAAGACGGCGGGGATATCTATGGCTACACCTTC. This encodes CASSQDGGDIYGYTF.

The J gene is TRBJ2-3, the V gene TRBV7-9; TRBD1 or TRBD2 may be the D gene (5 bases each). V lost 1 base to trimming and J lost 2 bases, with 10 bases between them. CDR3 size: 15 residues. Looked up from germline, CDR1 is SEHNR and CDR2 is FQNEAQ (reference sequence). The CDR3 is CASSLDGAFTDTQYF. The CDR3, as DNA: TGTGCCAGCAGCTTAGACGGGGCCTTCACAGATACGCAGTATTTT.

Regarding this clone: Germline and junction disagree at one end, which may indicate a read error. The chain employs TRBV6-5 and TRBJ2-7; D gene uncertain. The V gene's germline CDR1 is MNHEY and CDR2 SVGAGI. This CDR3 region has 12 residues. The DNA for the CDR3 is TGTGCCATCAGTGGTGGCCTCGGCGAGCAGTACTTC. It encodes CAISGGLGEQYF.

The count of this clone is one. V gene TRBV29-1 combines with J gene TRBJ1-2, with TRBD1 matching 7 bases. The CDR3 runs 14 residues. Germline V gene lookup returns CDR1 SQVTM and CDR2 ANQGSEA. V gave up 3 bases and J gave up 4 bases; unmatched junction bases: 8. DNA for the CDR3: TGCAGCGTTGAGATACAGGACAGGCGCTATGGCTACACCTTC. It codes for CSVEIQDRRYGYTF.

V gene TRBV18 combines with J gene TRBJ1-1; D is unresolved. Germline-derived CDR1 and CDR2 are KGHSH and LQKENI. V lost 2 bases to trimming and J lost 1 base, with 14 bases between them. The CDR3 has 16 amino acids. CDR3 in DNA: TGTGCCAGCTCACCAAAGGTCGCGTCGGAGAACACTGAAGCTTTCTTT. This codes for CASSPKVASENTEAFF.

The rearrangement links TRBV6-9 to TRBJ1-2; TRBD1 matches at 8 bases. Germline V gene lookup returns CDR1 MNHGY and CDR2 SVAAGI. V dropped 4 bases and J dropped 0; count of bases not matched to a gene: 1. This CDR3 spans 14 amino acids. Written as DNA, the CDR3 is TGTGCCAGCAGTTCGACAGGGGCTAACTATGGCTACACCTTC. Its translation is CASSSTGANYGYTF.

The CDR3 protein is CASSLVWSRTEYGYTF. In DNA, the CDR3 is TGTGCCAGCAGCTTAGTGTGGTCCAGGACAGAATATGGCTACACCTTC. V usage is TRBV7-2 and J usage is TRBJ1-2; D is possibly TRBD1 (6 bases). In germline, CDR1 is SGHTA, CDR2 FQGNSA. The CDR3 covers 16 residues. V gave up 1 base and J gave up 5 bases, with 17 bases separating them.